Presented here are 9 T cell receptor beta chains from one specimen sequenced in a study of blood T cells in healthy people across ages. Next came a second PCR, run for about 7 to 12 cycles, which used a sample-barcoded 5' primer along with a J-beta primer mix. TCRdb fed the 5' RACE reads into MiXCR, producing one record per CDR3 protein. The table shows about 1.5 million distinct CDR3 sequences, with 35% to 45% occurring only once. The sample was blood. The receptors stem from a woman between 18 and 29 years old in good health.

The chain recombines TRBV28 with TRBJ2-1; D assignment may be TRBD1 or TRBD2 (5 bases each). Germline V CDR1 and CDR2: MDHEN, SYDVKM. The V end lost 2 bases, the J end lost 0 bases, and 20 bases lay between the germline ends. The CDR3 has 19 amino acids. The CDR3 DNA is TGTGCCAGCAGTTTAATACTATACGGGACCCGCGTCTCCTACAATGAGCAGTTCTTC. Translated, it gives CASSLILYGTRVSYNEQFF.

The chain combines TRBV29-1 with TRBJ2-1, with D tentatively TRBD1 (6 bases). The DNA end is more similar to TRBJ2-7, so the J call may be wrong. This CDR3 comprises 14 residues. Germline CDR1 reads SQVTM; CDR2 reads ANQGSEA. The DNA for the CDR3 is TGCAGCGTTCGAACAGGGTTGGGGTACAATGAGCAGTACTTC. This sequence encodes CSVRTGLGYNEQYF.

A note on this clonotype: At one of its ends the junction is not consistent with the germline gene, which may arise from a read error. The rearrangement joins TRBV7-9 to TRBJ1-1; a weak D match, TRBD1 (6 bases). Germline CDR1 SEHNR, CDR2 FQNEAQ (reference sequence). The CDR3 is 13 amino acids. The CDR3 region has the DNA TGTGCCAACAGCGAGACAGGGAACACTGAAGCTTTCTTT. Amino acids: CANSETGNTEAFF. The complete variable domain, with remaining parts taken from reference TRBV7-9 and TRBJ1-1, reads DTGVSQNPRHKITKRGQNVTFRCDPISEHNRLYWYRQTLGQGPEFLTYFQNEAQLEKSRLLSDRFSAERPKGSFSTLEIQRTEQGDSAMYLCANSETGNTEAFFGQGTRLTVV.

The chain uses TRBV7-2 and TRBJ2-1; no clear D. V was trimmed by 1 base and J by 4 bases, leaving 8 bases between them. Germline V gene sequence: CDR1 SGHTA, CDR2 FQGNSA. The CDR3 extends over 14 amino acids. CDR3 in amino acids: CASSLGHGYNEQFF. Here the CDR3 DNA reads TGTGCCAGCAGCTTAGGGCACGGGTACAATGAGCAGTTCTTC.

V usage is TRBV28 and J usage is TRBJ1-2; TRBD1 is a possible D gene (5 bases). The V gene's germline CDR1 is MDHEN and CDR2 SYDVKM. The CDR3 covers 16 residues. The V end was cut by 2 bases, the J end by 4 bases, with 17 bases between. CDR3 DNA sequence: TGTGCCAGCAGTTTAATTGGCCGGGGACTCGGCTATGGCTACACCTTC. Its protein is CASSLIGRGLGYGYTF.

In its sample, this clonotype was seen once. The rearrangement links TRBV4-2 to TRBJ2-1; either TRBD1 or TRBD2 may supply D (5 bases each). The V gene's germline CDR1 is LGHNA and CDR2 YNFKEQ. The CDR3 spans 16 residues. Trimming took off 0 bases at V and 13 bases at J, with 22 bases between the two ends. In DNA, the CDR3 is TGTGCCAGCAGCCAAGATGCCGGGACCATGGAAGAGACCCAGTTCTTC. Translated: CASSQDAGTMEETQFF.

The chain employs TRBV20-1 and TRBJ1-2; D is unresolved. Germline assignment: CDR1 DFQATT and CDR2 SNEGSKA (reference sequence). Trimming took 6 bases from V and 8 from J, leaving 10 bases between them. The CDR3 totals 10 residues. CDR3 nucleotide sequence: TGCAGTGCCCTGGCGATAGGCTACACCTTC. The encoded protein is CSALAIGYTF.

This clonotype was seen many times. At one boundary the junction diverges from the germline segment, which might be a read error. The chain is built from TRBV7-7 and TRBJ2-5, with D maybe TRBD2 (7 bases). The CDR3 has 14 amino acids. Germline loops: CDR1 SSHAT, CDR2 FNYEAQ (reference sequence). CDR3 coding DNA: TGTGCTAGCAGCCCAGGGGTAGCGGGTCGTGAGCAGTACTTC. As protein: CASSPGVAGREQYF. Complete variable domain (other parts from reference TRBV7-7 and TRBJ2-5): GAGVSQSPRYKVTKRGQDVTLRCDPISSHATLYWYQQALGQGPEFLTYFNYEAQPDKSGLPSDRFSAERPEGSISTLTIQRTEQRDSAMYRCASSPGVAGREQYFGPGTRLLVL.

CDR3 in amino acids: CSAGGTTLTSTDTQYF. CDR3 nucleotides: TGCAGTGCTGGGGGGACAACCCTAACTAGCACAGATACGCAGTATTTT. This chain connects TRBV20-1 to TRBJ2-3; D may correspond to TRBD1 or TRBD2 (6 bases each). This CDR3 has 16 amino acids. Trimming left V 5 bases short and J 0 bases short, with 18 bases between. In germline, CDR1 is DFQATT, CDR2 SNEGSKA (reference sequence).